The clone carrying this T cell receptor beta chain occurred a few times. What it recognizes is unknown. This sample was taken from a study of beta chain features in type 1 diabetes. Study-level background: Healthy donors and patients had similar age, gender and cell yields.

Findings and limits, study-wide: The naive, central memory and Treg TCRB repertoires showed an apparent similarity that was greater among patients than among healthy donors. In every one of the four CD4+ subsets, TCRB CDR3s were moderately but significantly shorter in Type 1 diabetes patients.

Isolated RNA was reverse transcribed in full, so expressed TCRB transcripts were sequenced. Naive, central memory and regulatory T cell samples came to a mean of approximately 3.57 million reads. Only in-frame clones appear in the TCRdb table, and some are missing; sequencing was by immunoSEQ multiplex PCR. The table has roughly 150,000 clones, around 8% seen once. This CDR3 spans 14 amino acids. Germline assignment: CDR1 SGHVS and CDR2 FQNEAQ. V dropped 8 bases and J dropped 4 bases, with 17 bases sitting between them. Sequencing used central memory CD4+ T cells from blood. The TCR sequence derives from a woman in her 40s with type 1 diabetes. J is TRBJ1-1 and V is TRBV7-8, with a possible D match to TRBD1 (6 bases). Here the CDR3 DNA reads TGTGCCAGCGGGGAAGGGGTAGGGGGCACTGAAGCTTTCTTT. Protein sequence: CASGEGVGGTEAFF.